Below, 8 T cell receptor beta chains from the same sample are listed, as sequenced in a study of blood T cell repertoires in COVID-19. The assay was immunoSEQ multiplex PCR, and TCRdb's table has in-frame clones only and misses some. Among roughly 380,000 clones listed, around 84% were seen once. The specimen was peripheral blood. The receptors were gathered from a human donor with acute or convalescent COVID-19. The donor label of this sample is uncertain.

This clone was recorded only once. V gene TRBV4-2 combines with J gene TRBJ2-1; 8 positions agree with TRBD1. The J segment lost 3 bases and the V segment lost 2 bases, leaving 3 bases of the junction unmatched. CDR3 length: 15 amino acids. CDR1 LGHNA and CDR2 YNFKEQ come from the germline V gene. Here the CDR3 DNA reads TGTGCCAGCAGCCAAACCGGGACAGGCTACAATGAGCAGTTCTTC. Its translation is CASSQTGTGYNEQFF.

This clone was observed a handful of times. This sample includes further DNA sequences coding for the same CDR3. CDR3 region: CATSDPLRNEQFF. CDR3 coding DNA: TGTGCCACCAGTGATCCCCTACGCAATGAGCAGTTCTTC. The chain recombines TRBV24-1 with TRBJ2-1; no firm D call. Germline V gives CDR1 KGHDR, CDR2 SFDVKD. The CDR3 has 13 residues. V shed 3 bases and J shed 6 bases, with 8 bases lying between them.

The chain links TRBV7-6 to TRBJ2-2; D is perhaps TRBD2 (6 bases). The germline V gene has CDR1 SGHVS and CDR2 FNYEAQ. CDR3 size: 15 residues. Trimming left V 1 base short and J 5 bases short, with 11 bases between. The CDR3, as DNA: TGTGCCAGCAGCTTAGGGTCTGGGGGGACCGGGGAGCTGTTTTTT. Protein: CASSLGSGGTGELFF.

This clone was picked up a small number of times. V and J are TRBV19 and TRBJ2-3; a possible D gene is TRBD1 (6 bases). This CDR3 has 12 residues. Germline values: CDR1 LNHDA, CDR2 SQIVND (reference sequence). V was cut by 4 bases and J by 6 bases, with 8 bases left in between. CDR3 in amino acids: CASSTTGDTQYF. The CDR3 coding sequence is TGTGCCAGTAGTACCACAGGGGATACGCAGTATTTT.

This sequence joins TRBV5-1 and TRBJ1-2, with D possibly TRBD1 on 5 matching bases. The CDR3 is 15 amino acids. Germline V lookup: CDR1 SGHRS, CDR2 YFSETQ. Trimming stripped 0 bases from V and 1 base from J, with 10 bases between. The DNA for the CDR3 is TGCGCCAGCAGCTTGGAACAGGCACTTAACTATGGCTACACCTTC. It codes for CASSLEQALNYGYTF.

The chain joins TRBV19 to TRBJ1-6, with D maybe TRBD1 (6 bases). The CDR3 runs to 14 residues. The germline V gene encodes CDR1 LNHDA and CDR2 SQIVND (reference sequence). Trimming took off 8 bases at V and 5 bases at J, with 13 bases between the two ends. The CDR3 loop is CASAPGQNNSPLHF. DNA for the CDR3: TGTGCCAGTGCTCCGGGACAAAATAATTCACCCCTCCACTTT.

This chain links TRBV19 with TRBJ1-2, with TRBD1 matching 10 bases. The junction had 5 bases not matched to a gene; V was cut back by 6 bases and J by 1 base. Germline V CDR1 and CDR2: LNHDA, SQIVND (reference sequence). This CDR3 spans 15 amino acids. CDR3 region: CASSRTGGGNYGYTF. CDR3 nucleotides: TGTGCCAGTAGCCGGACAGGGGGTGGTAACTATGGCTACACCTTC.

The V gene is TRBV5-1, the J gene TRBJ1-4; maybe TRBD1 (6 bases). The CDR3 length is 15 residues. Trimming took 4 bases from V and 3 from J, leaving 13 bases between them. Germline-derived CDR1 and CDR2 are SGHRS and YFSETQ. This chain's CDR3 is CASSTGTSSNEKLFF. CDR3 nucleotides: TGCGCCAGCAGCACCGGGACAAGCTCTAATGAAAAACTGTTTTTT.